Below, 14 T cell receptor beta chains from the same sample are listed, as sequenced in a study of somatic mutations in cytotoxic T cells in rheumatoid arthritis. Clones were sequenced by immunoSEQ multiplex PCR, and TCRdb holds only the in-frame ones, with some missing. The table has tens of thousands of clones, nearly 80% seen once; the top ten hold 11%. What was sequenced was CD8+ T cells sorted from blood. The origin of the receptors is an adult with rheumatoid arthritis.

V and J are TRBV19 and TRBJ1-2; 9 bases map to TRBD1. V lost 7 bases and J lost 10; bases outside the gene matches: 13. The CDR3 spans 14 residues. Looked up from germline, CDR1 is LNHDA and CDR2 is SQIVND (reference sequence). In nucleotides, the CDR3 is TGTGCCAGTAAAATAACAGGGGGCGAAACAGTCTACACCTTC. Its translation is CASKITGGETVYTF. Full variable domain (remainder filled in from reference TRBV19 and TRBJ1-2): DGGITQSPKYLFRKEGQNVTLSCEQNLNHDAMYWYRQDPGQGLRLIYYSQIVNDFQKGDIAEGYSVSREKKESFPLTVTSAQKNPTAFYLCASKITGGETVYTFGSGTRLTVV.

Only a few counts were recorded for this clone. CDR3 nucleotide sequence: TGTGCCAGCAGTTGGACTAGCGGGAGACGGGACAATGAGCAGTTCTTC. Amino acid sequence: CASSWTSGRRDNEQFF. The V and J genes are TRBV2 and TRBJ2-1; 13 nucleotides match TRBD2. Germline CDR1 reads SNHLY; CDR2 reads FYNNEI. The CDR3 has 16 residues. J was trimmed by 5 bases and V by 5 bases; bases with no gene match: 6.

The rearrangement uses TRBV7-8 and TRBJ2-1; 8 bases agree with TRBD2. The V segment lost 8 bases and the J segment 7 bases; nucleotides outside the gene matches: 7. The CDR3 is made up of 13 amino acids. The germline gives CDR1 SGHVS, CDR2 FQNEAQ. CDR3 bases: TGTGCCAGCGGGACGGGAGGGCCGAATGAGCAGTTCTTC. Translating it yields CASGTGGPNEQFF.

The V and J genes are TRBV19 and TRBJ1-2, with D hard to call. This CDR3 region has 10 residues. The V gene's germline CDR1 is LNHDA and CDR2 SQIVND (reference sequence). V gave up 10 bases and J gave up 4 bases, with 7 bases separating them. DNA for the CDR3: TGTGCCACGAGAACCTATGGCTACACCTTC. Translated: CATRTYGYTF.

The chain links TRBV19 to TRBJ1-5; D is unclear. There are 14 residues in the CDR3. The germline V and J ends were trimmed by 1 base and 1 base, with 5 bases remaining between them. The germline CDR1 and CDR2 sequences are LNHDA and SQIVND (reference sequence). The CDR3 is CASSIGLSNQPQHF. DNA of the CDR3: TGTGCCAGTAGTATAGGACTAAGCAATCAGCCCCAGCATTTT.

The rearrangement uses TRBV29-1 and TRBJ2-1; D perhaps matches TRBD2 (6 bases). The V end was cut by 6 bases, the J end by 4 bases, with 22 bases between. The CDR3 is 16 residues long. The germline CDR1 and CDR2 sequences are SQVTM and ANQGSEA. CDR3 residues: CSVRPPGVREYNEQFF. In DNA form, the CDR3 reads TGCAGCGTCCGCCCCCCGGGAGTCCGGGAGTACAATGAGCAGTTCTTC.

This chain connects TRBV4-3 to TRBJ2-3, with TRBD1 as a possible D gene (6 bases). V lost 1 base to trimming and J lost 2 bases, with 16 bases between them. The germline V gene has CDR1 LGHNA and CDR2 YSLEER. The CDR3 has 17 residues. CDR3 protein: CASSQVLQGKDTDTQYF. CDR3 DNA sequence: TGCGCCAGCAGCCAAGTTCTACAGGGAAAAGACACAGATACGCAGTATTTT.

The chain recombines TRBV4-3 with TRBJ2-2; 12 positions agree with TRBD2. J lost 4 bases, V lost 7 bases, and 4 bases had no gene match. Germline CDR1 is LGHNA and CDR2 is YSLEER. The CDR3 is 15 residues long. CDR3 residues: CASTEGLAGTGELFF. The CDR3, as DNA: TGCGCCAGCACCGAGGGACTAGCGGGCACCGGGGAGCTGTTTTTT.

This chain connects TRBV7-8 to TRBJ2-3; 10 bases fit TRBD1. Germline CDR1 and CDR2: SGHVS and FQNEAQ. The J segment lost 2 bases and the V segment lost 6 bases, leaving 8 bases of the junction unmatched. The CDR3 totals 16 residues. The CDR3 sequence: CASSNGQGVLTDTQYF. The CDR3 nucleotides are TGTGCCAGCAGTAATGGACAGGGGGTTCTCACAGATACGCAGTATTTT.

This chain links TRBV5-1 with TRBJ1-1; weak D call: TRBD1 (6 bases). This CDR3 region has 13 residues. The germline V and J ends were trimmed by 2 bases and 4 bases, with 9 bases remaining between them. Germline V gene sequence: CDR1 SGHRS, CDR2 YFSETQ. CDR3 nucleotides: TGCGCCAGCAGCTTAGGACAGAGCACTGAAGCTTTCTTT. It specifies CASSLGQSTEAFF.

The rearrangement joins TRBV7-9 to TRBJ2-1; a weak D match, TRBD1 (6 bases). Trimming removed 4 bases from V and 0 bases from J, with 16 bases in between. CDR3 length: 17 amino acids. Germline-derived CDR1 and CDR2 are SEHNR and FQNEAQ (reference sequence). CDR3 DNA sequence: TGTGCCAGCAGCTCATTACGGACAGACCACTCCTACAATGAGCAGTTCTTC. Protein: CASSSLRTDHSYNEQFF.

This clone occurred a few times. This rearrangement joins TRBV7-9 to TRBJ1-1, with D uncertain. There are 12 residues in the CDR3. The germline V gene has CDR1 SEHNR and CDR2 FQNEAQ (reference sequence). V was pared by 5 bases and J by 0 bases, with 4 bases between. The CDR3 here is CASSELNTEAFF. The CDR3 coding sequence is TGTGCCAGCAGCGAATTGAACACTGAAGCTTTCTTT.

The chain uses TRBV19 and TRBJ2-1, with 13 bases lining up with TRBD2. The J segment lost 4 bases and the V segment lost 2 bases, leaving 14 bases of the junction unmatched. The CDR3 covers 20 residues. Germline V gene data show CDR1 as LNHDA and CDR2 as SQIVND (reference sequence). The CDR3 spells CASSIMDPGLAGDEYNEQFF. DNA for the CDR3: TGTGCCAGTAGTATAATGGATCCTGGACTAGCGGGAGATGAATACAATGAGCAGTTCTTC.

The chain carries TRBV27 and TRBJ1-5; D remains unclear. The length of the CDR3 is 15 residues. CDR1 and CDR2 from the germline V gene are MNHEY and SMNVEV (reference sequence). With 2 bases removed from V and 0 bases from J, the gap between germline ends came to 8 bases. The CDR3 DNA is TGTGCCAGCAGTTTACGAGGGTATAGCAATCAGCCCCAGCATTTT. Translated, it gives CASSLRGYSNQPQHF.